One and the same sample provided the 12 T cell receptor beta chains below, sequenced in a study of PD-L1 blockade in urothelial cancer. Some clones are missing from TCRdb's copy, which holds only in-frame ones; the method was immunoSEQ multiplex PCR. The table has approximately 83,000 clones, over 80% seen once. Time point of the sample: peripheral blood 6 weeks after treatment start. The source was PBMCs, collected around atezolizumab (anti-PD-L1) treatment. The receptors stem from a man in his 70s with urothelial cancer.

The chain is built from TRBV6-5 and TRBJ1-3; 7 bases match TRBD1. The CDR3 covers 15 residues. Looked up from germline, CDR1 is MNHEY and CDR2 is SVGAGI. Trimming cost V 6 bases and J 0 bases; bases outside gene matches: 5. The CDR3 bases are TGTGCCAGCAGCCAGACAGGGTACTCTGGAAACACCATATATTTT. This translates into CASSQTGYSGNTIYF.

CDR3 sequence (DNA): TGTGCCAGCAGCCTAGACAGGGGAACCACTGAAGCTTTCTTT. Translated: CASSLDRGTTEAFF. The V call is TRBV7-9, the J call TRBJ1-1; 8 bases line up with TRBD1. The V segment lost 5 bases and the J segment 4 bases; nucleotides outside the gene matches: 6. The CDR3 sequence is 14 residues long. Germline V lookup: CDR1 SEHNR, CDR2 FQNEAQ (reference sequence).

This chain uses TRBV5-1 with TRBJ1-1; no clear D. Germline assignment: CDR1 SGHRS and CDR2 YFSETQ. CDR3 length: 13 residues. V shed 4 bases and J shed 4 bases, with 11 bases lying between them. The CDR3 here is CASSLGLATEAFF. In DNA form, the CDR3 reads TGCGCCAGCAGCCTGGGGTTAGCCACTGAAGCTTTCTTT. Full variable domain (rest looked up from reference TRBV5-1 and TRBJ1-1): KAGVTQTPRYLIKTRGQQVTLSCSPISGHRSVSWYQQTPGQGLQFLFEYFSETQRNKGNFPGRFSGRQFSNSRSEMNVSTLELGDSALYLCASSLGLATEAFFGQGTRLTVV.

The chain couples TRBV19 to TRBJ2-5; D uncertain. The CDR3 is 12 residues long. V lost 4 bases and J lost 2, with 5 bases in between. The germline CDR1 and CDR2 sequences are LNHDA and SQIVND (reference sequence). The CDR3 region has the DNA TGTGCCAGTAGTAACTTTCAAGAGACCCAGTACTTC. This codes for CASSNFQETQYF.

The chain is built from TRBV5-6 and TRBJ1-1, with a tentative D call TRBD1 (5 bases). Germline V lookup: CDR1 SGHDT, CDR2 YYEEEE. This CDR3 has 14 residues. The V end was cut by 4 bases, the J end by 0 bases, with 10 bases between. CDR3 DNA sequence: TGTGCCAGCAGCAACGGGGGGATGAACACTGAAGCTTTCTTT. Translated, it gives CASSNGGMNTEAFF.

The chain carries TRBV2 and TRBJ2-7, with unresolved D. V was clipped by 4 bases and J by 0 bases, with 13 bases between them. This CDR3 has 15 residues. The V gene's germline CDR1 is SNHLY and CDR2 FYNNEI. CDR3 in DNA: TGTGCCAGCAGTGTTCAGTTGGTAAGCTCCTACGAGCAGTACTTC. Encoded protein: CASSVQLVSSYEQYF.

The gene calls are TRBV28 and TRBJ2-3; 7 bases align to TRBD2. The CDR3 contains 11 residues. CDR1 MDHEN and CDR2 SYDVKM come from the germline V gene. With V trimmed by 8 bases and J by 5 bases, 1 base remained unmatched. CDR3 residues: CASGGEDTQYF. The CDR3 DNA follows: TGTGCCAGCGGGGGGGAAGATACGCAGTATTTT. The whole variable domain, remainder taken from reference TRBV28 and TRBJ2-3, is DVKVTQSSRYLVKRTGEKVFLECVQDMDHENMFWYRQDPGLGLRLIYFSYDVKMKEKGDIPEGYSVSREKKERFSLILESASTNQTSMYLCASGGEDTQYFGPGTRLTVL.

DNA for the CDR3: TGTGCCAGCAGCGTCACAGGGCGGGGGCCGGAAGATACGCAGTATTTT. This encodes CASSVTGRGPEDTQYF. This chain connects TRBV9 to TRBJ2-3, with a possible D match to TRBD2 (7 bases). This CDR3 has 16 residues. From germline, CDR1 is SGDLS and CDR2 YYNGEE. V dropped 2 bases and J dropped 5 bases, with 18 bases sitting between them.

This clone was counted a single time. CDR3 loop: CASSLLRDRNTYGYTF. The CDR3 DNA sequence: TGTGCCAGCAGCTTACTCCGGGACAGAAACACCTATGGCTACACCTTC. This chain joins TRBV7-9 and TRBJ1-2; the match to TRBD1 covers 7 bases. CDR1 is SEHNR and CDR2 is FQNEAQ in the germline V gene (reference sequence). The CDR3 has 16 residues. V was pared by 2 bases and J by 4 bases, with 10 bases of the junction left unmatched.

The chain links TRBV6-6 to TRBJ2-1, with D possibly being TRBD1 (6 bases). The CDR3 runs 15 residues. With 2 bases removed from V and 3 bases from J, the gap between germline ends came to 11 bases. CDR1 and CDR2 (germline): MNHNY, SVGAGI (reference sequence). The CDR3 loop reads CASSYGSRGYNEQFF. The DNA of the CDR3 is TGTGCCAGCAGTTACGGTTCCAGGGGCTACAATGAGCAGTTCTTC.

This sequence joins TRBV9 and TRBJ2-1; D possibly corresponds to TRBD1 (5 bases). Germline CDR1 reads SGDLS; CDR2 reads YYNGEE. The CDR3 is made up of 15 amino acids. V was trimmed by 2 bases and J by 5 bases, leaving 14 bases between them. This CDR3 reads CASSVQGNQNNEQFF. CDR3 DNA: TGTGCCAGCAGCGTCCAGGGTAACCAAAACAATGAGCAGTTCTTC.

The chain employs TRBV5-4 and TRBJ2-7; 7 positions match TRBD1. J was trimmed by 2 bases and V by 3 bases; bases with no gene match: 5. The CDR3 totals 14 residues. CDR1 and CDR2 from the germline V gene are SGHNT and YYREEE (reference sequence). The CDR3 region is CASSSTGTAYEQYF. CDR3 coding DNA: TGTGCCAGCAGCTCAACCGGGACAGCCTACGAGCAGTACTTC.